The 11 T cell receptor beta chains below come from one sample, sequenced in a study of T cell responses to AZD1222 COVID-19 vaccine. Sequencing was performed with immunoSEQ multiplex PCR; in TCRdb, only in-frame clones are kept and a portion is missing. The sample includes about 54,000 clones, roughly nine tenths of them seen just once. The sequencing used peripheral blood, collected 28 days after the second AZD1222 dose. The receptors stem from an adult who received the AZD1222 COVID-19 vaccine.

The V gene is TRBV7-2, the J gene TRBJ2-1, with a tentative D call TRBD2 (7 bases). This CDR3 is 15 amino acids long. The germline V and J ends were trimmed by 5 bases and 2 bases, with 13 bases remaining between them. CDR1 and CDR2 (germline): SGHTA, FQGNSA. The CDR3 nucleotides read TGTGCCAGCAGCCTGGGGGCGGGAGCCTACAATGAGCAGTTCTTC. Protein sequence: CASSLGAGAYNEQFF.

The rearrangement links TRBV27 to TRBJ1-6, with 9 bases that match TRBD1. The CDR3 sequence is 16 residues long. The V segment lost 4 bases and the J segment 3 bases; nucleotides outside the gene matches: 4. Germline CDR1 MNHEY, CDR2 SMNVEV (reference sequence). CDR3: CASSSTTGGYNSPLHF. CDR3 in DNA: TGTGCCAGCAGTTCCACGACAGGGGGCTATAATTCACCCCTCCACTTT.

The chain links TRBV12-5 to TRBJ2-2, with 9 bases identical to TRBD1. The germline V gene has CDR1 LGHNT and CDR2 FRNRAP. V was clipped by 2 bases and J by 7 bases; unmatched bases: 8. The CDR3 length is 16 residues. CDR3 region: CASGLLTGGAIGELFF. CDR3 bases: TGTGCTAGTGGTTTGCTCACAGGGGGCGCGATCGGGGAGCTGTTTTTT.

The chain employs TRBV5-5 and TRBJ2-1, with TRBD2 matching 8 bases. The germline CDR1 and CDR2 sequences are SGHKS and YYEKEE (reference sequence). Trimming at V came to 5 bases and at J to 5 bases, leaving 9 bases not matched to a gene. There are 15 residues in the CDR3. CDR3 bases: TGTGCCAGCAGGGTCGGCCTAGCGGGCCACAATGAGCAGTTCTTC. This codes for CASRVGLAGHNEQFF.

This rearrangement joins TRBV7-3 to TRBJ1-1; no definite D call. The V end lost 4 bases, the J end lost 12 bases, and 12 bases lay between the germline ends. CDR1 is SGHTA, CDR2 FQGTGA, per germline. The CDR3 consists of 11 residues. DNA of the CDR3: TGTGCCAGCAGCTCTGGGTCTCGGACTTTCTTT. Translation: CASSSGSRTFF. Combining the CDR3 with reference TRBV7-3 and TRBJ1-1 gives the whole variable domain GAGVSQTPSNKVTEKGKYVELRCDPISGHTALYWYRQSLGQGPEFLIYFQGTGAADDSGLPNDRFFAVRPEGSVSTLKIQRTERGDSAVYLCASSSGSRTFFGQGTRLTVV.

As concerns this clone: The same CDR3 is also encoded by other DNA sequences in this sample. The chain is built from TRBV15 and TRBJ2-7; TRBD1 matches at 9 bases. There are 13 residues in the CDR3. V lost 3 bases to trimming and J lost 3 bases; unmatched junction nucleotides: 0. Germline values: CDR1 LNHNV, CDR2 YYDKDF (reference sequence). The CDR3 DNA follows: TGTGCCACCAGCAGGGACAGGGGCTACGAGCAGTACTTC. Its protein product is CATSRDRGYEQYF. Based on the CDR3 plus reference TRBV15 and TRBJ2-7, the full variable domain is DAMVIQNPRYQVTQFGKPVTLSCSQTLNHNVMYWYQQKSSQAPKLLFHYYDKDFNNEADTPDNFQSRRPNTSFCFLDIRSPGLGDTAMYLCATSRDRGYEQYFGPGTRLTVT.

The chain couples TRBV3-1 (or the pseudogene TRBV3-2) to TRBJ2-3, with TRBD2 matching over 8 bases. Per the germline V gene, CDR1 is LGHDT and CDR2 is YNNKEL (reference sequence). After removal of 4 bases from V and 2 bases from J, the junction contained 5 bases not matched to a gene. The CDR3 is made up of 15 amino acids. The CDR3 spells CASSRRTSITDTQYF. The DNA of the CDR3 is TGTGCCAGCAGCCGCCGGACTAGCATCACAGATACGCAGTATTTT.

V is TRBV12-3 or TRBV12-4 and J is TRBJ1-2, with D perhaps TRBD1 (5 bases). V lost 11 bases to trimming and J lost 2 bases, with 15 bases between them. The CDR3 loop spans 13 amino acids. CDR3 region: CAVQGFGNYGYTF. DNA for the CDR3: TGTGCCGTCCAGGGTTTTGGGAACTATGGCTACACCTTC.

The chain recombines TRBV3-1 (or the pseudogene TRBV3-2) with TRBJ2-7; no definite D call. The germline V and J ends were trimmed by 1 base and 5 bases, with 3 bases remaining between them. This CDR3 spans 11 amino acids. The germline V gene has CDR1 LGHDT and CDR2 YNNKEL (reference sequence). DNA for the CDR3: TGTGCCAGCAGCCAAGTCAACGAGCAGTACTTC. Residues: CASSQVNEQYF.

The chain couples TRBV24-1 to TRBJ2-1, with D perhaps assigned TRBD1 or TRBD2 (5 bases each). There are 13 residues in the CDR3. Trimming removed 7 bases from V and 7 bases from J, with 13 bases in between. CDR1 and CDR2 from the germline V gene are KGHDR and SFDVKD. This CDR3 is CATRRGEGNEQFF. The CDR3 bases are TGTGCCACCAGACGAGGGGAAGGGAATGAGCAGTTCTTC.

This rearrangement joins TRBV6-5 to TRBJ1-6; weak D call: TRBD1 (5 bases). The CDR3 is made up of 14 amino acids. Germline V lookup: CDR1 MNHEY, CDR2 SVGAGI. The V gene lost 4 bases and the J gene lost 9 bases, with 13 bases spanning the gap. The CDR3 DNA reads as TGTGCCAGCAGTTCCCGGGGGACCGGTTCACCCCTCCACTTT. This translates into CASSSRGTGSPLHF.